This entry lists 26 T cell receptor beta chains sequenced from one sample in a study of long-term antiretroviral therapy in people with HIV. The assay, immunoSEQ v3.0, was run at survey level. The assay was immunoSEQ multiplex PCR, and TCRdb's table has in-frame clones only and misses some. The data contain more than 25,000 clones, roughly 98% of them singletons. The sample in question was unsorted PBMCs, obtained 7.6 years after starting antiretroviral therapy. These receptors were taken from a man aged 25-45 years with HIV.

The J gene is TRBJ2-4, the V gene TRBV2, with 11 bases aligning to TRBD1. Germline assignment: CDR1 SNHLY and CDR2 FYNNEI. The CDR3 spans 18 residues. J lost 1 base, V lost 10 bases, and 15 bases had no gene match. CDR3 protein: CAIETGTGGSQAKNIQYF. The CDR3 DNA sequence: TGTGCCATCGAAACCGGGACAGGGGGAAGCCAGGCCAAAAACATTCAGTACTTC.

J is TRBJ2-7 and V is TRBV7-2, with D possibly being TRBD1 (6 bases). V dropped 3 bases and J dropped 9 bases, with 24 bases sitting between them. This CDR3 is 16 amino acids long. Germline lookup yields CDR1 SGHTA and CDR2 FQGNSA. CDR3 protein: CASSFTSASRGWGQYF. DNA of the CDR3: TGTGCCAGCAGCTTTACCTCGGCTAGTAGGGGGTGGGGGCAGTACTTC.

The table lists this clone with a count of one. V usage is TRBV10-3 and J usage is TRBJ2-3; TRBD2 matches at 9 bases. V shed 3 bases and J 1 base; nucleotides not matched to a gene: 5. Germline values: CDR1 ENHRY, CDR2 SYGVKD. The CDR3 consists of 16 residues. The CDR3 DNA is TGTGCCATCAGTGATCGAGCTAGCGGGGGCACAGATACGCAGTATTTT. Amino acid sequence: CAISDRASGGTDTQYF.

V is TRBV21-1 and J is TRBJ2-1; TRBD2 reflects the table's D call only, with no check against the DNA. TRBV21-1 is a recognized pseudogene. The CDR3 totals 15 residues. The CDR3: CASSFRTSGRVEQFF. For the CDR3, the DNA is TGTGCCAGCAGCTTCCGTACTAGCGGGAGGGTTGAGCAGTTCTTC.

This rearrangement joins TRBV4-3 to TRBJ1-6, with D maybe TRBD1 (5 bases). The CDR3 spans 16 residues. CDR1 is LGHNA, CDR2 YSLEER, per germline. The V end was cut by 0 bases, the J end by 3 bases, with 9 bases between. CDR3 residues: CASSQDAQGYNSPLHF. CDR3 DNA sequence: TGCGCCAGCAGCCAAGACGCTCAGGGCTATAATTCACCCCTCCACTTT.

V is TRBV28 and J is TRBJ2-6, with D perhaps TRBD2 (5 bases). The length of the CDR3 is 16 residues. The germline V gene has CDR1 MDHEN and CDR2 SYDVKM. The V and J ends lost 4 bases and 0 bases respectively, with 10 bases between them. The CDR3 DNA reads as TGTGCCAGCAGTTCGCCTCGGGGCTCTGGGGCCAACGTCCTGACTTTC. Its protein product is CASSSPRGSGANVLTF. Full variable domain (missing parts from reference TRBV28 and TRBJ2-6): DVKVTQSSRYLVKRTGEKVFLECVQDMDHENMFWYRQDPGLGLRLIYFSYDVKMKEKGDIPEGYSVSREKKERFSLILESASTNQTSMYLCASSSPRGSGANVLTFGAGSRLTVL.

The genes are TRBV19 and TRBJ1-1, with 8 bases that match TRBD1. CDR3 length: 17 residues. Trimming took 3 bases from V and 5 from J; bases not matched to a gene: 14. The germline V gene encodes CDR1 LNHDA and CDR2 SQIVND (reference sequence). This CDR3 reads CASSIRFRGLPGTEAFF. CDR3 DNA sequence: TGTGCCAGTAGTATTAGGTTCAGGGGGCTTCCGGGTACTGAAGCTTTCTTT.

This chain's CDR3 is CASSRTGSVAEAFF. The CDR3 bases are TGTGCCAGCAGCCGGACAGGGTCGGTCGCTGAAGCTTTCTTT. The rearrangement uses TRBV4-2 and TRBJ1-1; 8 positions match TRBD1. Germline assignment: CDR1 LGHNA and CDR2 YNFKEQ. The CDR3 contains 14 residues. With V trimmed by 4 bases and J by 6 bases, 7 bases remained unmatched.

The gene calls are TRBV4-3 and TRBJ2-3; D possibly matches TRBD1 or TRBD2 (5 bases each). Germline CDR1 is LGHNA and CDR2 is YSLEER. Trimming removed 0 bases at V and 0 bases at J, with 10 bases between. CDR3 length: 16 residues. The CDR3 loop reads CASSQDWGMSTDTQYF. The CDR3 DNA follows: TGCGCCAGCAGCCAAGACTGGGGGATGAGCACAGATACGCAGTATTTT.

The rearrangement uses TRBV5-1 and TRBJ1-2; 7 bases are a match to TRBD1. The ends lost 0 bases at V and 2 bases at J; junction bases unmatched: 13. Germline assignment: CDR1 SGHRS and CDR2 YFSETQ. This CDR3 spans 18 amino acids. In nucleotides, the CDR3 is TGCGCCAGCAGCTTGGTCCTATCGCGCTCGGACAGGAACTATGGCTACACCTTC. This sequence encodes CASSLVLSRSDRNYGYTF.

The rearrangement links TRBV6-6 to TRBJ2-4; TRBD1 matches 7 bases. The CDR3 is 15 amino acids. CDR1 is MNHNY and CDR2 is SVGAGI in the germline V gene (reference sequence). V was pared by 2 bases and J by 4 bases, with 5 bases of the junction left unmatched. The CDR3 protein is CASSYVQGDKNIQYF. Written as DNA, the CDR3 is TGTGCCAGCAGTTACGTTCAGGGGGATAAAAACATTCAGTACTTC.

The chain uses TRBV5-5 and TRBJ2-7; 11 bases match TRBD2. With 5 bases clipped from V and 9 bases from J, the junction kept 4 bases outside the gene matches. Germline CDR1 SGHKS, CDR2 YYEKEE (reference sequence). This CDR3 contains 12 residues. CDR3 nucleotide sequence: TGTGCCAGCAGTTCCACTAGCGGGGGGCAGTACTTC. This codes for CASSSTSGGQYF.

The rearrangement links TRBV9 to TRBJ1-1, with TRBD1 matching 8 bases. V gave up 0 bases and J gave up 5 bases; unmatched junction bases: 6. Germline CDR1 is SGDLS and CDR2 is YYNGEE. CDR3 length: 15 amino acids. The CDR3 sequence: CASSVEDRASTEAFF. CDR3 sequence (DNA): TGTGCCAGCAGCGTAGAGGACAGGGCATCGACTGAAGCTTTCTTT.

The rearrangement links TRBV6-1 to TRBJ2-6; D possibly corresponds to TRBD2 (6 bases). Trimming took off 8 bases at V and 1 base at J, with 6 bases between the two ends. CDR1 is MNHNS, CDR2 SASEGT, per germline. The CDR3 sequence is 13 residues long. The CDR3 DNA follows: TGTGCCAGCGGGAGGTCTGGGGCCAACGTCCTGACTTTC. This encodes CASGRSGANVLTF.

The CDR3 DNA follows: TGTGCCATCCACGCCCTCGACAGGGCCGCTGGCTACACCTTC. Residues: CAIHALDRAAGYTF. The J gene is TRBJ1-2, the V gene TRBV6-1; the match to TRBD1 covers 7 bases. Germline CDR1 MNHNS, CDR2 SASEGT. The CDR3 runs 14 residues. V shed 10 bases and J 7 bases; nucleotides not matched to a gene: 15.

The V gene is TRBV27, the J gene TRBJ1-1; no reliable D call. Trimming removed 2 bases at V and 5 bases at J, with 9 bases between. The CDR3 loop spans 13 amino acids. Per germline, CDR1 MNHEY and CDR2 SMNVEV (reference sequence). The CDR3 DNA reads as TGTGCCAGCAGTTTAGTGGGTGGAACTGAAGCTTTCTTT. The encoded protein is CASSLVGGTEAFF.

This clone was seen only once. V and J are TRBV13 and TRBJ2-1; 7 nucleotides agree with TRBD2. Germline CDR1 PRHDT, CDR2 FYEKMQ (reference sequence). V lost 4 bases and J lost 7; bases outside the gene matches: 1. The CDR3 is made up of 12 amino acids. Here the CDR3 DNA reads TGTGCCAGCAGCTCTAGCGGAAATGAGCAGTTCTTC. As protein: CASSSSGNEQFF.

This clone occurred once. V and J are TRBV28 and TRBJ1-6; 12 bases fit TRBD1. With V trimmed by 6 bases and J by 10 bases, 7 bases remained unmatched. The CDR3 has 15 residues. From germline, CDR1 is MDHEN and CDR2 SYDVKM. CDR3 in DNA: TGTGCCAGCAGGGGACAGGGGGCGCGACAGTCACCCCTCCACTTT. Encoded protein: CASRGQGARQSPLHF.

The CDR3 sequence: CASSPLGETQYF. Written as DNA, the CDR3 is TGTGCCAGCAGTCCGCTGGGAGAGACCCAGTACTTC. The gene calls are TRBV7-9 and TRBJ2-5; D not certain. The germline V gene encodes CDR1 SEHNR and CDR2 FQNEAQ (reference sequence). The CDR3 spans 12 residues. With 6 bases removed from V and 4 bases from J, the gap between germline ends came to 9 bases. Combining the CDR3 with reference TRBV7-9 and TRBJ2-5 gives the whole variable domain DTGVSQNPRHKITKRGQNVTFRCDPISEHNRLYWYRQTLGQGPEFLTYFQNEAQLEKSRLLSDRFSAERPKGSFSTLEIQRTEQGDSAMYLCASSPLGETQYFGPGTRLLVL.

This clone was counted a single time. The rearrangement uses TRBV4-2 and TRBJ1-5; D remains ambiguous. This CDR3 has 15 residues. Germline lookup yields CDR1 LGHNA and CDR2 YNFKEQ. Trimming left V 4 bases short and J 0 bases short, with 10 bases between. The DNA for the CDR3 is TGTGCCAGCAGCCCGGGCTTAGGTAGCAATCAGCCCCAGCATTTT. It yields the protein CASSPGLGSNQPQHF.

V and J are TRBV4-3 and TRBJ1-5; D might be TRBD1 (5 bases). This CDR3 is built from 16 residues. Germline values: CDR1 LGHNA, CDR2 YSLEER. Trimming left V 0 bases short and J 2 bases short, with 11 bases between. CDR3 sequence: CASSQDVGGGNQPQHF. The DNA of the CDR3 is TGCGCCAGCAGCCAAGATGTGGGGGGTGGCAATCAGCCCCAGCATTTT.

The CDR3 reads CASSITDQPQHF. CDR3 coding DNA: TGTGCCAGTAGTATTACGGATCAGCCCCAGCATTTT. The chain carries TRBV19 and TRBJ1-5; D is undetermined. Germline V gene lookup returns CDR1 LNHDA and CDR2 SQIVND (reference sequence). V was clipped by 3 bases and J by 5 bases, with 5 bases between them. The CDR3 is 12 amino acids.

V usage is TRBV6-5 and J usage is TRBJ2-2; TRBD2 matches at 9 bases. The CDR3 has 13 amino acids. The germline CDR1 and CDR2 sequences are MNHEY and SVGAGI. The V and J ends lost 11 bases and 4 bases, in that order; junction bases with no gene match: 5. CDR3 sequence (DNA): TGTGCCGTAGCGACTAGCGGCACCGGGGAGCTGTTTTTT. Its translation: CAVATSGTGELFF.

The chain couples TRBV4-2 to TRBJ2-7, with D uncertain. Germline lookup yields CDR1 LGHNA and CDR2 YNFKEQ. The CDR3 covers 17 residues. V was shortened by 3 bases and J by 2 bases, with 20 bases between the two germline ends. CDR3 sequence reads: CASSQDREFSGPYEQYF. Written as DNA, the CDR3 is TGTGCCAGCAGCCAGGATAGGGAATTCTCTGGTCCCTACGAGCAGTACTTC.

The chain has TRBV30 and TRBJ1-4, with TRBD1 matching 9 bases. The CDR3 totals 15 residues. Per the germline V gene, CDR1 is GTSNPN and CDR2 is SVGIG (reference sequence). The ends lost 3 bases at V and 7 bases at J; junction bases unmatched: 9. CDR3 in amino acids: CAWRGQGWDGEKLFF. In DNA form, the CDR3 reads TGTGCCTGGAGGGGACAGGGTTGGGATGGTGAAAAACTGTTTTTT.

The V gene is TRBV9, the J gene TRBJ2-7; 7 bases match TRBD1. The V gene end was trimmed by 0 bases and the J gene end by 2 bases; junction bases not matched to a gene: 2. This CDR3 contains 14 residues. Germline V gene sequence: CDR1 SGDLS, CDR2 YYNGEE. This CDR3 is CASSVGQGAYEQYF. CDR3 nucleotide sequence: TGTGCCAGCAGCGTAGGTCAGGGGGCCTACGAGCAGTACTTC.